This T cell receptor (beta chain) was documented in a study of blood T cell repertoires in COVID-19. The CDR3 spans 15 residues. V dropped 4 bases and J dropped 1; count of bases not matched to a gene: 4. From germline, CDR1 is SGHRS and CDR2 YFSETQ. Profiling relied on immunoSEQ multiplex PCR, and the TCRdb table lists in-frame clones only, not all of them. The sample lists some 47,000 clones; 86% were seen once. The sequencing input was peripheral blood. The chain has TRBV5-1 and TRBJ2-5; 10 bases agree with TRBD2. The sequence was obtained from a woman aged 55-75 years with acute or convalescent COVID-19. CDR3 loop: CASSQTSGPQETQYF. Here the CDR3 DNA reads TGCGCCAGCAGCCAGACTAGCGGGCCCCAAGAGACCCAGTACTTC.